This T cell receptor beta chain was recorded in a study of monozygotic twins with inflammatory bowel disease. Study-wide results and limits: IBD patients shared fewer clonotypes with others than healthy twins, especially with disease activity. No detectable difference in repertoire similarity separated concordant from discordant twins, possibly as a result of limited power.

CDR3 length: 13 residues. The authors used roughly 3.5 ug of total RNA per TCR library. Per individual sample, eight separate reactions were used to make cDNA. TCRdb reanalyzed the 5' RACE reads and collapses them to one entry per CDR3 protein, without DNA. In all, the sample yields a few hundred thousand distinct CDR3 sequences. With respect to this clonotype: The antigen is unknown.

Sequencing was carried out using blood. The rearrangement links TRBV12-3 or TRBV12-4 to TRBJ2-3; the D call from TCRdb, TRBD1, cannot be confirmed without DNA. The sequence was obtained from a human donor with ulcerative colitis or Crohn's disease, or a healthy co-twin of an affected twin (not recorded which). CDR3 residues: CASSLSEPHTQYF.